A selection of T cell receptor beta chains follows, all from one sample in a study of neurological immune-mediated disorders. TCRdb analysed the 5' RACE reads with MiXCR anew, one entry per CDR3 protein. The table lists fewer than 85,000 distinct CDR3 sequences, about a sixth of them singletons. The source material was PBMCs. The receptors were gathered from a middle-aged woman in good health. The CDR3 runs from the conserved cysteine through the conserved F or W. The D gene is left open where the match is weak. Some rows have no size entry. The others give once, few or many, or a class for an expanded clone.

j_call,v_call,clone_size,d_call,cdr3_aa,cdr3_nt
TRBJ1-1,TRBV5-6,many,.,CASSLYRGTEAFF,TGTGCCAGCAGCTTGTACCGGGGCACTGAAGCTTTCTTT
TRBJ1-5,TRBV7-8,many,.,CASSFVGGQTNQPQHF,TGTGCCAGCAGCTTTGTTGGGGGGCAGACTAATCAGCCCCAGCATTTT
TRBJ2-1,TRBV5-6,many,.,CASSLSVGRGDEQFF,TGTGCCAGCAGCCTGTCCGTAGGTCGCGGTGATGAGCAGTTCTTC
TRBJ1-1,TRBV20-1,many,.,CSARATSNTEAFF,TGCAGTGCTAGAGCGACGTCGAACACTGAAGCTTTCTTT
TRBJ2-5,TRBV6-2/TRBV6-3,many,.,CASRSQGQETQYF,TGTGCCAGCAGATCTCAGGGGCAAGAGACCCAGTACTTC
TRBJ1-5,TRBV5-5,many,.,CASSLVGWAGRNQPQHF,TGTGCCAGCAGCTTGGTCGGATGGGCCGGGAGGAATCAGCCCCAGCATTTT
TRBJ1-2,TRBV28,many,.,CASSLGRDYGYTF,TGTGCCAGCAGTTTGGGCAGAGACTATGGCTACACCTTC
TRBJ2-2,TRBV20-1,many,TRBD2,CSARIAGANTGELFF,TGCAGTGCTAGAATAGCGGGGGCGAACACCGGGGAGCTGTTTTTT
TRBJ1-6,TRBV20-1,.,.,CSARRGPNNSPLHF,TGCAGTGCTAGGAGGGGTCCTAATAATTCACCCCTCCACTTT
TRBJ1-2,TRBV25-1,many,.,CASSGNYGYTF,TGTGCCAGCAGTGGTAACTATGGCTACACCTTC
TRBJ2-5,TRBV4-3,.,TRBD2,CASSLLLAPQETQYF,TGCGCCAGCAGCCTCTTACTAGCGCCGCAAGAGACCCAGTACTTC